This TCR beta chain appears in the sequencing data of a study of glioma-infiltrating T cells. In the study overall: Before surgery, glioma patients received dexamethasone for at most six days. Target coverage was roughly 4.5- to 11-fold for 950,000 to 1,000,000 blood T cells. Study observations and caveats: Non-neoplastic patients had below-expected tissue-blood divergence, while all gliomas exceeded expectation.

With regard to this clonotype: Its specificity is not known.

Germline CDR1 MDHEN, CDR2 SYDVKM. Trimming shortened V by 5 bases and J by 11 bases, and 22 bases separated the two germline ends. This CDR3 is 15 amino acids long. Amplification of TCR alpha and beta CDR3 regions from RNA used iRepertoire nested multiplex PCR. For one-step reverse transcription and amplification, roughly 95-400 ng of tissue mRNA or PBMC total RNA was used. TCRdb fed the multiplex PCR reads into MiXCR, producing one record per CDR3 protein. The data contain around 350,000 distinct CDR3 sequences, around 45% of them singletons. V is TRBV28 and J is TRBJ2-1, with D tentatively TRBD1 (6 bases). The TCR comes from a human donor with low-grade glioma or glioblastoma, undergoing nonglioma brain surgery, or in good health (not recorded which). Material: glioma tissue, nonneoplastic brain tissue, or PBMCs (not recorded which). The CDR3 protein is CASSVRQVGIDKQFF. Written as DNA, the CDR3 is TGTGCCAGCAGTGTAAGACAGGTGGGGATCGATAAGCAGTTCTTC.